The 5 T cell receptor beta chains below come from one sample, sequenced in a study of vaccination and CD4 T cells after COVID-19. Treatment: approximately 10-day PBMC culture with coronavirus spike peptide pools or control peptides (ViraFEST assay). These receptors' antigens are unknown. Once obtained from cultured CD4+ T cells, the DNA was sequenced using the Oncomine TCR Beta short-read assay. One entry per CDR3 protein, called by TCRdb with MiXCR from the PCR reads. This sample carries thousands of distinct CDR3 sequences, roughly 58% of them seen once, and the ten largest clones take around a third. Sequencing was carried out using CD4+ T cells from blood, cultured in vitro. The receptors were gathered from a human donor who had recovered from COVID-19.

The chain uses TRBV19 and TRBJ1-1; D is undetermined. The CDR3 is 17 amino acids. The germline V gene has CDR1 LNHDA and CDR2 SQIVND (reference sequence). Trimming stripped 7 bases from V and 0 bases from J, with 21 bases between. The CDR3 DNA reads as TGTGCCAGTAAGAACCTCGCGGGAACACTCCTGAACACTGAAGCTTTCTTT. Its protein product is CASKNLAGTLLNTEAFF.

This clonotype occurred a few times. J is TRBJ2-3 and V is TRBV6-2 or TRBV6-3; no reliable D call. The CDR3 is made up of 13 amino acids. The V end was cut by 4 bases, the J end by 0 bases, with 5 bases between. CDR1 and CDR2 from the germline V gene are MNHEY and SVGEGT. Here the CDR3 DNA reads TGTGCCAGCAGTTCCTTTAGCACAGATACGCAGTATTTT. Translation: CASSSFSTDTQYF.

The CDR3 loop reads CASSTRYLYQETQYF. The DNA of the CDR3 is TGCGCCAGCAGCACCAGGTACCTGTACCAAGAGACCCAGTACTTC. This chain links TRBV10-2 with TRBJ2-5; D not certain. The CDR3 consists of 15 residues. Trimming removed 6 bases at V and 0 bases at J, with 14 bases between. The germline gives CDR1 WSHSY, CDR2 SAAADI.

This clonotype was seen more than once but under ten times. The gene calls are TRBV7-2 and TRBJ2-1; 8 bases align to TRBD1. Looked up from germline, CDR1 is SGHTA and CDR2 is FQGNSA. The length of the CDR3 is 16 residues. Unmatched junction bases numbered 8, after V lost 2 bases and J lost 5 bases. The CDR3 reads CASSLRQGAADNEQFF. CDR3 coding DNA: TGTGCCAGCAGCTTAAGGCAGGGGGCGGCTGACAATGAGCAGTTCTTC.

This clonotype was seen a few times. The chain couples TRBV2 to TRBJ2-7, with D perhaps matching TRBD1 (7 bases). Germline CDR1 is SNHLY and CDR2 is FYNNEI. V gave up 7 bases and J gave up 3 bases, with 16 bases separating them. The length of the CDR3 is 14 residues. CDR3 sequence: CASNPQGGFYEQYF. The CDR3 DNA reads TGTGCCAGCAACCCCCAGGGGGGTTTCTACGAGCAGTACTTC.